This T cell receptor (beta chain) was identified during a study of blood T cell repertoires in COVID-19. Study summary: Sites in the United States, Italy and Spain provided acute and convalescent COVID-19 samples. The analysed material was cDNA or gDNA that came from T cells, B-cell-depleted T cells, or PBMCs.

In the authors' methods: Cell counts per sample came from amplifying reference gene primers. The assay was immunoSEQ multiplex PCR, and TCRdb's table has in-frame clones only and misses some. V and J calls and clone size are those listed in that table; D and trimming were worked out from the DNA. The sample yields over 85,000 clones, 70% to 85% seen once. Patients of the Seattle cohort, enrolled during active infection, were followed longitudinally. Material: peripheral blood. This clonotype was sampled from a woman aged 80 or over with COVID-19, enrolled during active disease.

CDR3 protein: CASSPGLAGAPTTGELFF. The CDR3 nucleotides are TGTGCCAGCAGCCCTGGACTAGCGGGGGCCCCGACCACCGGGGAGCTGTTTTTT. The chain joins TRBV5-4 to TRBJ2-2; 13 positions agree with TRBD2. The CDR3 has 18 residues. Germline-derived CDR1 and CDR2 are SGHNT and YYREEE (reference sequence). The J segment lost 4 bases and the V segment lost 4 bases, leaving 10 bases of the junction unmatched. The variable domain in full, completed from reference TRBV5-4 and TRBJ2-2, reads ETGVTQSPTHLIKTRGQQVTLRCSSQSGHNTVSWYQQALGQGPQFIFQYYREEENGRGNFPPRFSGLQFPNYSSELNVNALELDDSALYLCASSPGLAGAPTTGELFFGEGSRLTVL.